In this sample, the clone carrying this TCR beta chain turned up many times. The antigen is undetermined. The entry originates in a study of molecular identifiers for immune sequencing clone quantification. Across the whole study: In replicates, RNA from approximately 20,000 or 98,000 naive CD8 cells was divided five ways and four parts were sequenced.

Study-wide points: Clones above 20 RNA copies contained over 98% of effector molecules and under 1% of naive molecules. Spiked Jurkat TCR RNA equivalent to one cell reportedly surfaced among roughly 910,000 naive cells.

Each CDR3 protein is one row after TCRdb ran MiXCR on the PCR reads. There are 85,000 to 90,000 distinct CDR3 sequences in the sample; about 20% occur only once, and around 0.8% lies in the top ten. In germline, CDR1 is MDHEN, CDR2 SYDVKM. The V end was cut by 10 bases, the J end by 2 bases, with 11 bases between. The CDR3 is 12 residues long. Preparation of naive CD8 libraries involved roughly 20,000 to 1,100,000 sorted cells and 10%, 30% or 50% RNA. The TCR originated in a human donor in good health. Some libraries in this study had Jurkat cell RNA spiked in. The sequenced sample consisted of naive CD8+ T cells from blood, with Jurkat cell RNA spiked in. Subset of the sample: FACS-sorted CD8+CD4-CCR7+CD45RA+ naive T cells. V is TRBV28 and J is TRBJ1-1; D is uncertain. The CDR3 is CATTEGNTEAFF. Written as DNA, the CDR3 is TGTGCCACCACTGAAGGCAACACTGAAGCTTTCTTT.